This entry describes one T cell receptor beta chain. TRB rearrangements spanning V, D and J were amplified using mixed TRB-A/B primers. TCRdb reprocessed the multiplex PCR reads with MiXCR, giving one entry per CDR3 protein. The sample has 9,000 to 13,000 distinct CDR3 sequences, approximately 32% seen once. TCR beta rearrangements were amplified from peripheral blood genomic DNA. This entry comes from a study of T cell repertoires in aging, cancer and after chemotherapy. The CDR3 is 14 residues long. CDR1 is GTSNPN and CDR2 is SVGIG in the germline V gene (reference sequence). V lost 1 base to trimming and J lost 4 bases; unmatched junction nucleotides: 4.

This TCR was recovered from a human donor in good health. The donor label of this sample is uncertain. The source material was blood. This sequence joins TRBV30 and TRBJ2-3; 8 bases match TRBD2. Here the CDR3 reads CAWSALGRADTQYF. In nucleotides, the CDR3 is TGTGCCTGGAGTGCCCTCGGGAGGGCAGATACGCAGTATTTT.